One sample yielded the 19 T cell receptor beta chains listed below, sequenced in a study of cytomegalovirus exposure and HLA in healthy donors. In the PCR, 60 Vbeta and 13 Jbeta primers were used. Sequencing used immunoSEQ multiplex PCR; TCRdb keeps in-frame clones, though not all of them. The sample contains over 150,000 clones, 80% of which appear only once. Sequenced material: PBMCs. Every receptor here comes from a man between 18 and 29 years old in good health and CMV-seropositive.

The CDR3 protein is CASSLAFGGQGYYGYTF. For the CDR3, the DNA is TGTGCCAGCAGCTTGGCTTTCGGCGGACAGGGATACTATGGCTACACCTTC. V and J are TRBV5-6 and TRBJ1-2; TRBD1 agrees at 8 bases. The CDR3 contains 17 residues. Per germline, CDR1 SGHDT and CDR2 YYEEEE. J gave up 3 bases and V 0 bases, and 10 bases lay outside the gene matches.

The genes are TRBV6-6 and TRBJ1-2, with D unresolved. The CDR3 contains 14 residues. The V gene lost 2 bases and the J gene lost 0 bases, with 7 bases spanning the gap. Germline V gives CDR1 MNHNY, CDR2 SVGAGI (reference sequence). The CDR3 DNA reads TGTGCCAGCAGTTACCCCCAAACTAACTATGGCTACACCTTC. Protein product: CASSYPQTNYGYTF.

This chain connects TRBV4-3 to TRBJ1-5, with 7 bases fitting TRBD1. Germline-derived CDR1 and CDR2 are LGHNA and YSLEER. V lost 4 bases and J lost 4; bases outside the gene matches: 4. There are 14 residues in the CDR3. CDR3 region: CASSLDRRNQPQHF. CDR3 nucleotide sequence: TGCGCCAGCAGCCTGGACAGGAGGAATCAGCCCCAGCATTTT.

This chain uses TRBV25-1 with TRBJ2-1, with D perhaps TRBD2 (5 bases). V lost 1 base and J lost 7, with 14 bases in between. This CDR3 spans 15 amino acids. The germline gives CDR1 MGHDK, CDR2 SYGVNS. CDR3 bases: TGTGCCAGCAGTGAATCCCGGCTAGCTGGGAATGAGCAGTTCTTC. Protein sequence: CASSESRLAGNEQFF.

The chain recombines TRBV19 with TRBJ1-6; perhaps TRBD1 as D (5 bases). The V end was cut by 6 bases, the J end by 10 bases, with 19 bases between. The germline V gene has CDR1 LNHDA and CDR2 SQIVND (reference sequence). This CDR3 is built from 15 residues. CDR3 sequence (DNA): TGTGCCAGTAGCCACCCCCATGGGGCGGAATCACCCCTCCACTTT. Residues: CASSHPHGAESPLHF.

V and J are TRBV5-4 and TRBJ2-7; 11 bases line up with TRBD1. The trim removed 4 bases at V and 4 bases at J, leaving 13 bases unmatched. The germline gives CDR1 SGHNT, CDR2 YYREEE (reference sequence). The CDR3 has 17 residues. The DNA for the CDR3 is TGTGCCAGCAGCAGGGGACAGGGGGGCCGTGGGGGGTACGAGCAGTACTTC. This translates into CASSRGQGGRGGYEQYF.

The chain combines TRBV5-1 with TRBJ2-1; 11 positions agree with TRBD2. The CDR3 sequence is 15 residues long. Germline V lookup: CDR1 SGHRS, CDR2 YFSETQ. The J segment lost 4 bases and the V segment lost 4 bases, leaving 4 bases of the junction unmatched. CDR3 residues: CASSRTSGGYNEQFF. CDR3 DNA: TGCGCCAGCAGCCGAACTAGCGGGGGATACAATGAGCAGTTCTTC. Complete variable domain (other parts from reference TRBV5-1 and TRBJ2-1): KAGVTQTPRYLIKTRGQQVTLSCSPISGHRSVSWYQQTPGQGLQFLFEYFSETQRNKGNFPGRFSGRQFSNSRSEMNVSTLELGDSALYLCASSRTSGGYNEQFFGPGTRLTVL.

The V and J genes are TRBV7-9 and TRBJ2-2; D is possibly TRBD1 (5 bases). V lost 7 bases, J lost 2 bases, and 11 bases lay in between. The CDR3 spans 14 residues. The germline V gene has CDR1 SEHNR and CDR2 FQNEAQ (reference sequence). The CDR3 sequence: CASNQGLNTGELFF. The CDR3 coding sequence is TGTGCCAGCAACCAGGGCCTTAACACCGGGGAGCTGTTTTTT.

The sample holds a few counts of this clone. This chain links TRBV9 with TRBJ2-7; 7 bases are a match to TRBD1. The CDR3 is 15 residues long. Germline V lookup: CDR1 SGDLS, CDR2 YYNGEE. V dropped 0 bases and J dropped 1; count of bases not matched to a gene: 4. The CDR3: CASSVGQGISYEQYF. Written as DNA, the CDR3 is TGTGCCAGCAGCGTAGGACAGGGCATTTCCTACGAGCAGTACTTC.

This clone was picked up one time. One junction end does not reproduce the germline sequence, and a read error may be involved. This chain links TRBV10-3 with TRBJ2-1, with 12 bases fitting TRBD1. The CDR3 length is 14 residues. CDR1 ENHRY and CDR2 SYGVKD come from the germline V gene. CDR3 sequence reads: CATRGTGGYDEQFF. CDR3 bases: TGTGCCACCCGGGGGACAGGGGGCTACGATGAGCAGTTCTTC.

This clone was detected only a few times. The gene calls are TRBV11-3 and TRBJ2-1, with TRBD2 identical over 11 bases. V shed 0 bases, J shed 6 bases, and the junction held 1 base outside the gene matches. CDR3 size: 15 residues. Germline CDR1 and CDR2: SGHNT and YENEEA. The CDR3 spells CASSLETSGSNEQFF. In nucleotides, the CDR3 is TGTGCCAGCAGCTTAGAAACTAGCGGGAGCAATGAGCAGTTCTTC.

This clone showed up just once. This sequence joins TRBV9 and TRBJ1-3; 7 nucleotides align to TRBD1. V trimming: 0 bases; J trimming: 2 bases; junction bases outside the gene matches: 8. From germline, CDR1 is SGDLS and CDR2 YYNGEE. CDR3 length equals 17 residues. The CDR3 loop is CASSVALGQGAGNTIYF. In DNA, the CDR3 is TGTGCCAGCAGCGTAGCTCTCGGGCAGGGGGCTGGAAACACCATATATTTT.

This sequence joins TRBV6-4 and TRBJ2-3; D is uncertain. V gave up 3 bases and J gave up 0 bases, with 7 bases separating them. CDR1 is MRHNA and CDR2 is SNTAGT in the germline V gene. This CDR3 contains 14 residues. CDR3 residues: CASSEHGSTDTQYF. As DNA, the CDR3 is TGTGCCAGCAGTGAACACGGGAGCACAGATACGCAGTATTTT.

J is TRBJ2-3 and V is TRBV5-1, with 9 positions matching TRBD2. The CDR3 runs 16 residues. V was pared by 0 bases and J by 3 bases, with 5 bases of the junction left unmatched. Germline values: CDR1 SGHRS, CDR2 YFSETQ. As DNA, the CDR3 is TGCGCCAGCAGCTTGGATCGGCTAGCGGGGACAGATACGCAGTATTTT. Protein sequence: CASSLDRLAGTDTQYF.

The rearrangement uses TRBV5-1 and TRBJ2-1, with 7 bases matching TRBD1. Germline CDR1 SGHRS, CDR2 YFSETQ. This CDR3 region has 14 residues. The V segment lost 4 bases and the J segment 8 bases; nucleotides outside the gene matches: 9. This CDR3 is CASSPIDRVDEQFF. The CDR3 coding sequence is TGCGCCAGCAGCCCAATCGACAGGGTGGATGAGCAGTTCTTC. Together with reference TRBV5-1 and TRBJ2-1, the CDR3 gives the full variable domain: KAGVTQTPRYLIKTRGQQVTLSCSPISGHRSVSWYQQTPGQGLQFLFEYFSETQRNKGNFPGRFSGRQFSNSRSEMNVSTLELGDSALYLCASSPIDRVDEQFFGPGTRLTVL.

V and J are TRBV29-1 and TRBJ1-1, with D hard to call. Germline lookup yields CDR1 SQVTM and CDR2 ANQGSEA. V was trimmed by 6 bases and J by 4 bases, leaving 12 bases between them. The CDR3 has 12 amino acids. The CDR3 here is CSVLGVVTEAFF. The CDR3 DNA follows: TGCAGCGTCCTCGGGGTTGTCACTGAAGCTTTCTTT.

This clone was counted between two and nine times. The V gene is TRBV19, the J gene TRBJ1-1; a possible D gene is TRBD1 (5 bases). Per the germline V gene, CDR1 is LNHDA and CDR2 is SQIVND (reference sequence). Trimming removed 1 base at V and 13 bases at J, with 16 bases between. The CDR3 runs to 13 residues. The CDR3 protein is CASSIAPGRGGFF. The CDR3 nucleotides read TGTGCCAGTAGTATAGCCCCGGGGCGGGGCGGTTTCTTT. The full variable domain, with the rest looked up from reference TRBV19 and TRBJ1-1, is DGGITQSPKYLFRKEGQNVTLSCEQNLNHDAMYWYRQDPGQGLRLIYYSQIVNDFQKGDIAEGYSVSREKKESFPLTVTSAQKNPTAFYLCASSIAPGRGGFFGQGTRLTVV.

This chain joins TRBV2 and TRBJ2-3, with a possible D match to TRBD2 (6 bases). The CDR3 runs to 15 residues. V was trimmed by 4 bases and J by 0 bases, leaving 11 bases between them. Looked up from germline, CDR1 is SNHLY and CDR2 is FYNNEI. This chain's CDR3 is CASSVGGSSTDTQYF. CDR3 nucleotide sequence: TGTGCCAGCAGTGTTGGGGGGTCTAGCACAGATACGCAGTATTTT.

J is TRBJ2-7 and V is TRBV30, with D possibly TRBD1 on 5 matching bases. Deletions cut 3 bases from V and 2 bases from J, with 8 bases between. This CDR3 spans 12 amino acids. Germline assignment: CDR1 GTSNPN and CDR2 SVGIG (reference sequence). The CDR3 region has the DNA TGTGCCTGGAGCACAGGAGCCTACGAGCAGTACTTC. Translation: CAWSTGAYEQYF.